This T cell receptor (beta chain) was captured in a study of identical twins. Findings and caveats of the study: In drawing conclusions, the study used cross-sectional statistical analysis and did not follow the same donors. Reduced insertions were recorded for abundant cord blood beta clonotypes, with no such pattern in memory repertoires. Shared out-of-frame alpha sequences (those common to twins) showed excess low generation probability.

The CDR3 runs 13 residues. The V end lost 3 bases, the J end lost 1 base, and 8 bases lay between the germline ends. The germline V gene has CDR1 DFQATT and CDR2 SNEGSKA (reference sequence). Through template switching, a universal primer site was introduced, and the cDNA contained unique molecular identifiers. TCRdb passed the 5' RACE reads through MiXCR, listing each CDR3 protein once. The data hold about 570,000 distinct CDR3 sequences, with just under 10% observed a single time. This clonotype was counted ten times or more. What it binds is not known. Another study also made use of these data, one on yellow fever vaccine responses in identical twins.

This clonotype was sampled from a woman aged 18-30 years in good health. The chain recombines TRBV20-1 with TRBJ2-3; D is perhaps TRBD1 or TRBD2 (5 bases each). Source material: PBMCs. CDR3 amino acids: CSARGERTDTQYF. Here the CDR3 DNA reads TGCAGTGCTAGGGGGGAACGCACAGATACGCAGTATTTT.